Listed below are T cell receptor beta chains from one sample, sequenced in a study of shared clonotypes between healthy human individuals. Assay: immunoSEQ multiplex PCR; the TCRdb copy retains only in-frame clones and omits some. Counted here are about 1.1 million clones, approximately 80% occurring once; the ten biggest clones make up 0.89%. Material for sequencing was memory CD4+ T cells from PBMCs. All receptors come from a man between 18 and 35 years old in good health. Some clones in this sample may be carry-over from other donors' samples. The CDR3 runs from the conserved cysteine through the conserved F or W. D genes are given only for firm matches. Rows may omit the clone size; those that give it use once, few, many or a size class.

j_call v_call d_call clone_size cdr3_nt cdr3_aa
TRBJ2-1 TRBV19 . . TGTGCCAGTAGTACCGTAGCCTCTACGTCCTACAATGAGCAGTTCTTC CASSTVASTSYNEQFF
TRBJ2-5 TRBV5-6 . . TGTGCCAGCAGCCCGTTTAGGGAGACCCAGTACTTC CASSPFRETQYF
TRBJ2-2 TRBV2 . few TGTGCCAGCAGTGTAAAACAGGGTGAGCCCGGGGAGCTGTTTTTT CASSVKQGEPGELFF
TRBJ1-3 TRBV7-2 . . TGTGCCAGCAGCTTAGGGCCTAACCGGGGAAACACCATATATTTT CASSLGPNRGNTIYF
TRBJ1-4 TRBV5-1 . . TGCGCCAGCAGCTTGGCCCCCCGAGGGGCTAATGAAAAACTGTTTTTT CASSLAPRGANEKLFF
TRBJ2-3 TRBV15 . . TGTGCCACCAGCAGTCTCCGAGATACGCAGTATTTT CATSSLRDTQYF
TRBJ2-3 TRBV19 TRBD1 . TGTGCCAGTAGCCAGGGGGCGGTAGATACGCAGTATTTT CASSQGAVDTQYF
TRBJ2-3 TRBV15 TRBD2 . TGTGCCACCAGCAGGTTGGGGGGGGCAGATACGCAGTATTTT CATSRLGGADTQYF
TRBJ1-1 TRBV4-1 . . TGCGCCAGCAGCCAAGACTCGTGGAGGGACACTGAAGCTTTCTTT CASSQDSWRDTEAFF
TRBJ1-1 TRBV5-8 . . TGTGCCAGCAGCCTTGGGGACACTATGAACACTGAAGCTTTCTTT CASSLGDTMNTEAFF
TRBJ1-5 TRBV19 . . TGTGCCAGTAACACGCGCCCGGCCTCGAATCAGCCCCAGCATTTT CASNTRPASNQPQHF
TRBJ2-7 TRBV21-1 . few TGTGCCAGCAGCAAATCAGCAGGTTACAAAATCTACGAGCAGTACTTC CASSKSAGYKIYEQYF
TRBJ1-1 TRBV5-4 . once TGTGCCAGCAGCATGGGCCTCCAGGGGACTGAAGCTTTCTTT CASSMGLQGTEAFF
TRBJ1-2 TRBV7-2 TRBD1 . TGTGCCAGCAGCTTAGTAGGGGGCGCAGGCTATGGCTACACCTTC CASSLVGGAGYGYTF
TRBJ2-7 TRBV10-2 . few TGCGCCAGCAATGACGGAGGGTACGAGCAGTACTTC CASNDGGYEQYF
TRBJ2-5 TRBV7-2 TRBD1 . TGTGCCAGCAGCTTGGGACAGGGATCCGGGACCCAGTACTTC CASSLGQGSGTQYF
TRBJ1-3 TRBV28 TRBD1 . TGTGCCAGCAGCCTCACAGGGGCGGCGGTGAGAGACACCATATATTTT CASSLTGAAVRDTIYF
TRBJ2-7 TRBV28 . . TGTGCCACTGTAGCCGGGGCACCTTACTACGAGCAGTACTTC CATVAGAPYYEQYF
TRBJ1-3 TRBV4-1 . few TGCGCCAGCAGCCAAGGTATAAGTCGGGGAAACACCATATATTTT CASSQGISRGNTIYF
TRBJ1-2 TRBV29-1 TRBD1 . TGCAGCGTAGGGGACAGGGACTATGGCTACACCTTC CSVGDRDYGYTF
TRBJ2-1 TRBV5-1 TRBD1 . TGCGCCAGCAGCTTTCCACAGGGGGCTCGCAATGAGCAGTTCTTC CASSFPQGARNEQFF
TRBJ2-1 TRBV9 TRBD1 . TGTGCCAGCAGCTTTGGGACAGGGATACCCAATGAGCAGTTCTTC CASSFGTGIPNEQFF
TRBJ2-3 TRBV7-9 TRBD2 . TGTGCCAGCAGCCAACAGAGAGGACTAGCGGGAACGGATACGCAGTATTTT CASSQQRGLAGTDTQYF
TRBJ2-7 TRBV19 . . TGTGCCAGTAGCAGGGGACATCTCCTCGAGCAGTACTTC CASSRGHLLEQYF
TRBJ2-7 TRBV7-2 TRBD2 . TGTGCCAGCAGCTACGGACTAGCGGGGGTCTACGAGCAGTACTTC CASSYGLAGVYEQYF
TRBJ2-1 TRBV7-3 . . TGTGCCAGCAGCCAAGGGGGGGCTGCTTACAATGAGCAGTTCTTC CASSQGGAAYNEQFF
TRBJ2-7 TRBV10-2 TRBD1 many TGCGCCAGCAGTGACCCGGGACAGGGACTATCCTACGAGCAGTACTTC CASSDPGQGLSYEQYF
TRBJ1-2 TRBV27 . few TGTGCCAGCAGTTACAGGGATGGGAATGGCTACACCTTC CASSYRDGNGYTF
TRBJ1-4 TRBV28 . . TGTGCCAGCAGTTTGACAGTTTTTGAAAAACTGTTTTTT CASSLTVFEKLFF
TRBJ1-1 TRBV30 . . TGTGCCTGGGGCACCCTGGGTACTGAAGCTTTCTTT CAWGTLGTEAFF
TRBJ1-5 TRBV21-1 . . TGTGCCAGCAGCAAAGGCGGCTGGCCACGGTTTTATAGCAATCAGCCCCAGCATTTT CASSKGGWPRFYSNQPQHF
TRBJ2-5 TRBV4-2 TRBD2 . TGTGCCAGCAGCGATAGGAGGCAGCTAGCGGGACCAGAGACCCAGTACTTC CASSDRRQLAGPETQYF
TRBJ2-7 TRBV5-1 TRBD1 . TGCGCCAGCAGCCCCATTTCCGGGACAGTAATCTACGAGCAGTACTTC CASSPISGTVIYEQYF
TRBJ2-7 TRBV5-1 TRBD1 . TGCGCCAGCAGCCGCGGGACAGGTCCCCACGAGCAGTACTTC CASSRGTGPHEQYF
TRBJ2-2 TRBV7-9 TRBD2 once TGTGCCAGCAGCTTGACTAGCGGGAACACCGGGGAGCTGTTTTTT CASSLTSGNTGELFF
TRBJ1-4 TRBV4-1 . few TGCGCCAGCAGCCCACGGACAGACGATGTACTGTTTTTT CASSPRTDDVLFF
TRBJ2-2 TRBV7-9 . few TGTGCCAGCAGCTTAGGGACAGACACCGGGGAGCTGTTTTTT CASSLGTDTGELFF
TRBJ2-1 TRBV5-4 . many TGTGCCAGCAGCTCCGGGCTCCGAGGTCCCAACAATGAGCAGTTCTTC CASSSGLRGPNNEQFF
TRBJ2-3 TRBV4-3 . . TGCGCCAGCAGCCAAGTATTCGGGGAAAAGGTCGGGCAGTATTTT CASSQVFGEKVGQYF
TRBJ1-5 TRBV5-1 TRBD1 . TGCGCCAGCAGCCCCGGGACAGTCAATCAGCCCCAGCATTTT CASSPGTVNQPQHF
TRBJ1-5 TRBV6-1 TRBD1 once TGTGCCAGCAGTCTTTATACAGGGGGACAGCCCCAGCATTTT CASSLYTGGQPQHF
TRBJ2-5 TRBV5-1 TRBD2 . TGCGCCAGCAGCTTCTCCGGGACTACCCAAGAGACCCAGTACTTC CASSFSGTTQETQYF
TRBJ2-1 TRBV5-4 . once TGTGCCAGCAGCACCGTCTTCGGGGGCGACTACAATGAGCAGTTCTTC CASSTVFGGDYNEQFF
TRBJ2-5 TRBV5-1 . many TGCGCCAGCAGCCACGACAGAGGTCAAGAGACCCAGTACTTC CASSHDRGQETQYF
TRBJ2-7 TRBV15 TRBD1 few TGTGCCACCAGCAGAGATGTACAGGGGTCCTACGAGCAGTACTTC CATSRDVQGSYEQYF
TRBJ1-5 TRBV19 . . TGTGCCAGTAATCTCCGTTGGGGTGGGTATAGCAATCAGCCCCAGCATTTT CASNLRWGGYSNQPQHF
TRBJ2-5 TRBV7-2 TRBD2 . TGTGCCAGCAGCTCCTACCTTAGCGGGAAAGGAGGGGAGACCCAGTACTTC CASSSYLSGKGGETQYF
TRBJ2-5 TRBV9 . . TGTGCCAGCAGCGTCGGGACCTCTCAAAGGGAGACCCAGTACTTC CASSVGTSQRETQYF
TRBJ1-4 TRBV28 . few TGTGCCAGCCGGGGGGCCTTTAATGAAAAACTGTTTTTT CASRGAFNEKLFF
TRBJ2-1 TRBV18 TRBD2 . TGTGCCAGCTCACCCCCTGCTAGCGGGAGGAGATTCTACAATGAGCAGTTCTTC CASSPPASGRRFYNEQFF
TRBJ1-5 TRBV30 . . TGTGCCTGGAGTAGGAAACAGGGAAGTCAGCCCCAGCATTTT CAWSRKQGSQPQHF
TRBJ2-1 TRBV19 . few TGTGCCACCAACAGGGGTTGGATAGCAGCGGGCAATGAGCAGTTCTTC CATNRGWIAAGNEQFF
TRBJ2-5 TRBV4-1 . . TGCGCCAGCAGCCCGGGAAGCAGGCAAGAGACCCAGTACTTC CASSPGSRQETQYF
TRBJ2-3 TRBV25-1 TRBD2 . TGTGCCAGCAGGCGGGAGGGCCATTCAGATACGCAGTATTTT CASRREGHSDTQYF
TRBJ2-2 TRBV6-4 TRBD2 . TGTGCCAGCCGAAGAATGGGAGGGGACACCGGGGAGCTGTTTTTT CASRRMGGDTGELFF
TRBJ2-5 TRBV6-5 . once TGTGCCAGCTTCGGTGGGGCCGAGGAGACCCAGTACTTC CASFGGAEETQYF
TRBJ2-3 TRBV27 . many TGTGCCAGCAGTTTGGGAGATACGCAGTATTTT CASSLGDTQYF